This TCR beta chain emerged from a study of PD-1 blockade in classical Hodgkin lymphoma. Study details: Patients were dosed intravenously with nivolumab at 3 mg/kg every 2 weeks.

Study-level points and caveats: In CD4+ cells, TCR diversity went up significantly by C4D1, but in CD8+ cells it did not. What drove the repertoire differences, possibly disease activity or prior therapy, has not been defined. Those patients who began receiving nivolumab less than 1 year after ASCT had lower diversity, and they were excluded.

Sample time point: cycle 4 day 1 (C4D1), after 6 weeks of nivolumab. No patient escaped relapse after autologous stem cell transplantation, and brentuximab vedotin exposure varied. Concerning this clone itself: Its antigen is unidentified.

Trimming took 3 bases from V and 5 from J; bases not matched to a gene: 7. CDR1 and CDR2 (germline): SEHNR, FQNEAQ (reference sequence). CDR3 length: 16 amino acids. The protocol was immunoSEQ multiplex PCR, while the TCRdb copy is restricted to in-frame clones and leaves out a portion. The sample has approximately 44,000 clones, approximately 71% seen once. This sequence was found in a human donor with classical Hodgkin lymphoma. The chain has TRBV7-9 and TRBJ1-4; 9 bases align to TRBD1. The source was peripheral blood mononuclear cells (PBMCs), collected before the fourth cycle of nivolumab. CDR3 sequence: CASSFTTGGSNEKLFF. In nucleotides, the CDR3 is TGTGCCAGCAGCTTTACGACAGGGGGATCAAATGAAAAACTGTTTTTT.